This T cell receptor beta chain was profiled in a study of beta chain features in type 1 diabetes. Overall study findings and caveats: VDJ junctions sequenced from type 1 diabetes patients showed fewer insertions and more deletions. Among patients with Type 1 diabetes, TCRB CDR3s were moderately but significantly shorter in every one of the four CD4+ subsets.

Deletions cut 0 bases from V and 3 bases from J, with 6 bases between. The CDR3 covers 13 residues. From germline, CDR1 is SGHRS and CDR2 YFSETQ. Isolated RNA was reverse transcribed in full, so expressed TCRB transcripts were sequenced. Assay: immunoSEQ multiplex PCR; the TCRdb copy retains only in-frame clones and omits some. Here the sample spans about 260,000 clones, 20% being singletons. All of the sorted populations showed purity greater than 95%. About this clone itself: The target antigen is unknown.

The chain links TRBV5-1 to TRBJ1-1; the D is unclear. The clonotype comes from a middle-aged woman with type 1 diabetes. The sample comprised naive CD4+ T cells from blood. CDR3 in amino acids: CASSLGQDTEAFF. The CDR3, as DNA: TGCGCCAGCAGCTTGGGGCAGGACACTGAAGCTTTCTTT.